This T cell receptor (beta chain) was sequenced for a study of blood T cell repertoires in COVID-19. Study summary: Sample material is recorded as cDNA or gDNA derived from T cells, B-cell-depleted T cells, or PBMCs.

A COVID-19 case had been met by exposed participants during the 2 weeks before study entry. Profiling relied on immunoSEQ multiplex PCR, and the TCRdb table lists in-frame clones only, not all of them. The sample records 200,000 or so clones, 83% being singletons. CDR3 size: 12 residues. Deletions cut 0 bases from V and 3 bases from J, with 3 bases between. Germline V lookup: CDR1 SGHRS, CDR2 YFSETQ. The receptor was isolated from a woman aged 50 to 60 who had been exposed to COVID-19. The material sequenced was PBMCs or T cells enriched from blood (not recorded which). V is TRBV5-1 and J is TRBJ2-5; the D is unclear. As DNA, the CDR3 is TGCGCCAGCAGCTTGGCCAAAGAGACCCAGTACTTC. Translating it yields CASSLAKETQYF.